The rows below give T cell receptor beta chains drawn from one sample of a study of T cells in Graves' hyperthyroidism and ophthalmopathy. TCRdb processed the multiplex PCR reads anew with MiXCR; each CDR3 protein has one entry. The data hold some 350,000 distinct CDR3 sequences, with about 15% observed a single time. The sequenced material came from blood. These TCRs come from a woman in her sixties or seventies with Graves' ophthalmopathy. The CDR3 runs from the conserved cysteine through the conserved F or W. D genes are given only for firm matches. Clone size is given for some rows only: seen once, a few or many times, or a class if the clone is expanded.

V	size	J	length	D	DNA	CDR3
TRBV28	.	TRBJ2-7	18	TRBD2	TGTGCCAGCAGTTTAATTCCCCTCGGCGGGAGGGTAGTTTACGAGCAGTACTTC	CASSLIPLGGRVVYEQYF
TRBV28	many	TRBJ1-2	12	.	TGTGCCAGCAGTTTAGTCTCCTATGGCTACACCTTC	CASSLVSYGYTF
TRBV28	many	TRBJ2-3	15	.	TGTGCCAGCAGTTCCTTAGGGCTAAGCACAGATACGCAGTATTTT	CASSSLGLSTDTQYF
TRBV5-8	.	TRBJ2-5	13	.	TGTGCCAGCAGGGGACCTACCGGGGAGACCCAGTACTTC	CASRGPTGETQYF
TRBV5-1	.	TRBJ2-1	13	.	TGCGCCAGCCGCGATAGCTCCTACAATGAGCAGTTCTTC	CASRDSSYNEQFF
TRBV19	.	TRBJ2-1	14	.	TGTGCCAGTAGTTTCGCAGGGAATCGCAATGAGCAGTTCTTC	CASSFAGNRNEQFF
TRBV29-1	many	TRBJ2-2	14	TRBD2	TGCAGCGTTGAAAGACTAGCGGGGACCGGGGAGCTGTTTTTT	CSVERLAGTGELFF
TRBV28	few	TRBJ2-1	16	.	TGTGCCAGCAGTTTACTAGCCCCTGGAACATACAATGAGCAGTTCTTC	CASSLLAPGTYNEQFF
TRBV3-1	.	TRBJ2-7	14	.	TGTGCCAGCAGCCAAGGTCGGACGCCTTACGAGCAGTACTTC	CASSQGRTPYEQYF
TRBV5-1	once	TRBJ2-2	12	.	TGCGCCAGCAGCACGCAAGTCGGGGAGCTGTTTTTT	CASSTQVGELFF
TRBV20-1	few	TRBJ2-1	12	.	TGCAGTGCTAGGAGGGGGGCCAATGAGCAGTTCTTC	CSARRGANEQFF
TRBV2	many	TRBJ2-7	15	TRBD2	TGTGCCAGCAGTGAAGTGTTAGCGGGAGGGTACGAGCAGTACTTC	CASSEVLAGGYEQYF
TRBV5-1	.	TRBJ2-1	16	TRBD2	TGCGCCAGCAGCTTGCAACCGGGACTAGCGGGAGGCGAGCAGTTCTTC	CASSLQPGLAGGEQFF
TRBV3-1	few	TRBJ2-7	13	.	TGTGCCAGCAGCCATGAGGGGGTCTACGAGCAGTACTTC	CASSHEGVYEQYF
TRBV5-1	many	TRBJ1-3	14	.	TGCGCCAGCAGCCGAAGGGGAGCAGGAAACACCATATATTTT	CASSRRGAGNTIYF
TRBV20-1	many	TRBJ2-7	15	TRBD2	TGCAGTGCTAGAGGACTAGCGGGAGGGATGTACGAGCAGTACTTC	CSARGLAGGMYEQYF
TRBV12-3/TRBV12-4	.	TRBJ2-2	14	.	TGTGCCAGCAGTTCCGTAGGGTACACCGGGGAGCTGTTTTTT	CASSSVGYTGELFF
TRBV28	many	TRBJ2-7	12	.	TGTGCCAGCAGTTTGCCCGATGTCGAGCAGTACTTC	CASSLPDVEQYF
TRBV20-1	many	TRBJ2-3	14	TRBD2	TGCAGTGGCGCTAGCGGGAGGTTAACAGATACGCAGTATTTT	CSGASGRLTDTQYF
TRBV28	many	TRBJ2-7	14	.	TGTGCCAGCTCGCGGCCGCCCCCGACCTACGAGCAGTACTTC	CASSRPPPTYEQYF
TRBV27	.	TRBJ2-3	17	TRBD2	TGTGCCAGCAGTTCAAGACTAGCGGGGGCCCGCACAGATACGCAGTATTTT	CASSSRLAGARTDTQYF
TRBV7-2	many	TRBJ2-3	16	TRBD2	TGTGCCAGCAGCCCAAGACTAGCGGGGTTTGGAGATACGCAGTATTTT	CASSPRLAGFGDTQYF
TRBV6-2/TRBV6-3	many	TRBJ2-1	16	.	TGTGCCAGCAAGGAGTCCTTTTTCGGGACGCGGAATGAGCAGTTCTTC	CASKESFFGTRNEQFF